This TCR beta chain was observed in a study of T cells in Graves' hyperthyroidism and ophthalmopathy. At the level of the study: Blood from the periphery was taken at initial diagnosis, before any treatment. Broader study findings: Most expanded thyroid clonotypes above 0.001 also appeared in blood.

Lactation, pregnancy, other autoimmune disease or uncontrolled infection excluded patients. Isolation of PBMCs was performed on roughly 9 ml fresh peripheral blood. RNA transcripts were the template for amplifying TCR beta CDR3 regions. A set of HTBI primers served as the primers for a first-round RT-PCR of the TCR CDR3. From the multiplex PCR reads, TCRdb called clonotypes with MiXCR, one entry per CDR3 protein. Of 250,000 to 300,000 distinct CDR3 sequences listed, approximately 15% are singletons. Details on this clonotype: Its target is unknown.

The V and J ends lost 7 bases and 2 bases, in that order; junction bases with no gene match: 7. Germline V lookup: CDR1 LNHDA, CDR2 SQIVND (reference sequence). This CDR3 region has 16 residues. The sample taken for sequencing was blood. The origin of this receptor is a woman aged 35 to 49 with Graves' hyperthyroidism that later progressed to Graves' ophthalmopathy. The chain is built from TRBV19 and TRBJ2-3, with 12 bases fitting TRBD1. CDR3 DNA: TGTGCCAGTACCGGGACAGGGGGCTATCCCACAGATACGCAGTATTTT. Translated, it gives CASTGTGGYPTDTQYF.